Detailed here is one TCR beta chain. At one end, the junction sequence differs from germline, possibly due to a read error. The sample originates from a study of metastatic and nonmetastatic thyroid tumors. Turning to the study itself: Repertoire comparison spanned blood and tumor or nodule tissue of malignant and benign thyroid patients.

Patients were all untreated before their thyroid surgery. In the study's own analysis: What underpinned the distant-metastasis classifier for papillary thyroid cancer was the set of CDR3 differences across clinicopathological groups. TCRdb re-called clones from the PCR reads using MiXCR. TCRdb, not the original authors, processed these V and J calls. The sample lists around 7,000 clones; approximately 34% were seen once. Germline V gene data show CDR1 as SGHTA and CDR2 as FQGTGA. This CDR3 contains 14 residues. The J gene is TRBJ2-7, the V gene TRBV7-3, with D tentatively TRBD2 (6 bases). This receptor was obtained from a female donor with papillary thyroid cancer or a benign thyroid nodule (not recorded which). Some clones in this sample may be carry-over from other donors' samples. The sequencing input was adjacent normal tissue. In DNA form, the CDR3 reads TGTGCCTGCAGCCGCGAGGGCGGGAAGGGGGAGCAGTACTTC. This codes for CACSREGGKGEQYF.